One and the same sample provided the 18 T cell receptor beta chains below, sequenced in a study of control samples from healthy donors and cancer patients (dated by TCRdb to the early 2020s). The library was generated by the immunoSEQ multiplex PCR assay. What TCRdb holds here is the immuneACCESS table cut down to in-frame rearrangements. Part of the clones is not present; checked against another copy, under half of the missing clones reflect an unresolved V gene, and the others are unexplained. The sample table holds approximately 74,000 clones, of which over 90% were seen once. The ten largest clones represent 2.8% of the sample. Sequences were obtained from blood. The receptors here all came from a woman in her twenties or thirties in good health.

The chain carries TRBV28 and TRBJ1-1; D is uncertain. Trimming removed 2 bases at V and 0 bases at J, with 1 base between. CDR1 and CDR2 (germline): MDHEN, SYDVKM. The CDR3 totals 12 residues. CDR3 sequence: CASSLVNTEAFF. The CDR3 nucleotides read TGTGCCAGCAGTTTAGTGAACACTGAAGCTTTCTTT.

V usage is TRBV4-1 and J usage is TRBJ1-2; 8 bases match TRBD1. Trimming cost V 4 bases and J 7 bases; bases outside gene matches: 14. This CDR3 spans 16 amino acids. The germline V gene has CDR1 MGHRA and CDR2 YSYEKL. For the CDR3, the DNA is TGCGCCAGCAGCCCCCCGATAGTCGGACAGGGAGGTGGCTACACCTTC. It specifies CASSPPIVGQGGGYTF.

The V call is TRBV9, the J call TRBJ2-5; the match to TRBD2 covers 8 bases. Germline values: CDR1 SGDLS, CDR2 YYNGEE. There are 15 residues in the CDR3. V shed 4 bases and J 3 bases; nucleotides not matched to a gene: 8. CDR3 in amino acids: CASSSPGGGKETQYF. Written as DNA, the CDR3 is TGTGCCAGCAGCTCCCCGGGGGGGGGAAAAGAGACCCAGTACTTC.

CDR3 nucleotides: TGCGCCAGCAGCTTGGATGTAGGGGCAAACTATGGCTACACCTTC. It is translated as CASSLDVGANYGYTF. V is TRBV5-1 and J is TRBJ1-2; D may be TRBD1 (5 bases). The ends were cut back, 0 bases at V and 2 bases at J, with 11 bases in the middle. Per germline, CDR1 SGHRS and CDR2 YFSETQ. There are 15 residues in the CDR3.

The genes are TRBV3-1 (or the pseudogene TRBV3-2) and TRBJ2-2; D unresolved. There are 12 residues in the CDR3. Per germline, CDR1 LGHDT and CDR2 YNNKEL (reference sequence). With 3 bases removed from V and 7 bases from J, the gap between germline ends came to 6 bases. Here the CDR3 reads CASSQVNGELFF. The CDR3 DNA reads TGTGCCAGCAGCCAGGTGAACGGGGAGCTGTTTTTT.

The chain has TRBV7-9 and TRBJ2-1, with 13 bases identical to TRBD2. Germline CDR1 is SEHNR and CDR2 is FQNEAQ (reference sequence). The V segment lost 5 bases and the J segment 7 bases; nucleotides outside the gene matches: 5. The CDR3 is 15 residues long. Here the CDR3 DNA reads TGTGCCAGCAGCAAACTAGCGGGGGGGAATAATGAGCAGTTCTTC. Its translation is CASSKLAGGNNEQFF.

This clone has just one count. This rearrangement joins TRBV6-5 to TRBJ1-2; D is unclear. Trimming removed 6 bases at V and 0 bases at J, with 8 bases between. The CDR3 sequence is 13 residues long. Germline lookup yields CDR1 MNHEY and CDR2 SVGAGI. The CDR3 DNA follows: TGTGCCAGCAGCAAGGAACCTAACTATGGCTACACCTTC. Its translation is CASSKEPNYGYTF.

The chain uses TRBV30 and TRBJ2-3; D tentatively reads TRBD1 or TRBD2 (5 bases each). Looked up from germline, CDR1 is GTSNPN and CDR2 is SVGIG (reference sequence). V lost 7 bases and J 0 bases, leaving 11 bases between the germline ends. This CDR3 is built from 13 residues. CDR3 sequence (DNA): TGTGCCTCCGTCCGGGGCAGCACAGATACGCAGTATTTT. Translating it yields CASVRGSTDTQYF.

This chain links TRBV9 with TRBJ2-2; a possible D gene is TRBD1 (6 bases). Trimming pared 3 bases from V and 1 base from J, leaving 10 bases between. The V gene's germline CDR1 is SGDLS and CDR2 YYNGEE. This CDR3 has 15 amino acids. This CDR3 reads CASSDLTGNTGELFF. CDR3 sequence (DNA): TGTGCCAGCAGCGACCTGACAGGGAACACCGGGGAGCTGTTTTTT.

The chain carries TRBV28 and TRBJ2-3; D unclear. Germline loops: CDR1 MDHEN, CDR2 SYDVKM. There are 14 residues in the CDR3. V lost 3 bases, J lost 0 bases, and 7 bases lay in between. The CDR3 DNA is TGTGCCAGCAGTTTGCCGGCTAGCACAGATACGCAGTATTTT. Its translation: CASSLPASTDTQYF.

The genes are TRBV19 and TRBJ2-1; D not resolved. V was trimmed by 4 bases and J by 9 bases, leaving 4 bases between them. This CDR3 region has 10 residues. Germline CDR1 and CDR2: LNHDA and SQIVND (reference sequence). DNA for the CDR3: TGTGCCAGTAGTAGCGGTGAGCAGTTCTTC. Amino acids: CASSSGEQFF. Drawing the rest from reference TRBV19 and TRBJ2-1, the complete variable domain is DGGITQSPKYLFRKEGQNVTLSCEQNLNHDAMYWYRQDPGQGLRLIYYSQIVNDFQKGDIAEGYSVSREKKESFPLTVTSAQKNPTAFYLCASSSGEQFFGPGTRLTVL.

The genes are TRBV19 and TRBJ1-2; D is possibly TRBD1 (5 bases). V lost 6 bases, J lost 4 bases, and 15 bases lay in between. The V gene's germline CDR1 is LNHDA and CDR2 SQIVND (reference sequence). The CDR3 is made up of 14 amino acids. The CDR3 DNA is TGTGCCAGTAGCCCCGGGGGGGGGTCCTATGGCTACACCTTC. Encoded protein: CASSPGGGSYGYTF.

This chain joins TRBV19 and TRBJ2-1, with D possibly called TRBD1 or TRBD2 (6 bases each). CDR3 size: 14 residues. CDR1 is LNHDA and CDR2 is SQIVND in the germline V gene (reference sequence). V lost 8 bases and J 3 bases, leaving 14 bases between the germline ends. CDR3 bases: TGTGCCAGTTCAAGGGGGACTGACTACAATGAGCAGTTCTTC. Translating gives CASSRGTDYNEQFF.

V and J are TRBV19 and TRBJ2-3, with 8 bases that match TRBD2. There are 15 residues in the CDR3. Germline CDR1 and CDR2: LNHDA and SQIVND (reference sequence). Trimming at V came to 8 bases and at J to 2 bases, leaving 9 bases not matched to a gene. The chain's CDR3 is CASDKSGGSTDTQYF. CDR3 DNA sequence: TGTGCCAGTGATAAATCGGGGGGGTCCACAGATACGCAGTATTTT.

The chain joins TRBV7-9 to TRBJ1-1; 10 positions agree with TRBD1. Germline V gene sequence: CDR1 SEHNR, CDR2 FQNEAQ (reference sequence). The CDR3 length is 13 residues. V gave up 5 bases and J gave up 5 bases; unmatched junction bases: 2. The CDR3 DNA follows: TGTGCCAGCAGCCGGACAGGGGGGACTGAAGCTTTCTTT. Translated: CASSRTGGTEAFF.

The V and J genes are TRBV29-1 and TRBJ1-2; D gene unclear. The CDR3 length is 11 residues. V lost 6 bases and J lost 6, with 11 bases in between. Germline-derived CDR1 and CDR2 are SQVTM and ANQGSEA. CDR3 coding DNA: TGCAGCGTCGGGCAGGCAGATGGCTACACCTTC. It translates to CSVGQADGYTF.

This clone was seen a single time. J is TRBJ1-2 and V is TRBV7-2, with no clear D. The V end was cut by 1 base, the J end by 8 bases, with 5 bases between. Germline CDR1 reads SGHTA; CDR2 reads FQGNSA. The length of the CDR3 is 11 residues. CDR3 in amino acids: CASSLEWGYTF. The CDR3, as DNA: TGTGCCAGCAGCTTAGAATGGGGCTACACCTTC.

A single count supports this clone. This chain links TRBV28 with TRBJ1-3, with TRBD1 as a possible D gene (5 bases). V shed 4 bases and J shed 1 base, with 8 bases lying between them. The CDR3 contains 14 residues. Germline V gives CDR1 MDHEN, CDR2 SYDVKM. The CDR3: CASSYQGSGNTIYF. CDR3 DNA: TGTGCCAGCAGTTACCAGGGTTCTGGAAACACCATATATTTT.